Described below is a single TCR beta chain sequence and its context. This sample was included in a study of OX40 agonist ivuxolimab in advanced cancers. Study-wide context: Cancers in dose escalation were hepatocellular, melanoma, renal cell and head and neck.

In germline, CDR1 is SNHLY, CDR2 FYNNEI. The V gene lost 6 bases and the J gene lost 7 bases, with 13 bases spanning the gap. The CDR3 runs to 13 residues. Assay: immunoSEQ multiplex PCR; the TCRdb copy retains only in-frame clones and omits some. The table includes some 60,000 clones, around 83% detected once. Sequences were derived from CD4+ or CD8+ T cells sorted from blood, sampled in a trial of the OX40 agonist ivuxolimab. This clonotype originated in an adult with an advanced solid tumor such as melanoma, head and neck, liver or kidney cancer. The rearrangement joins TRBV2 to TRBJ2-1, with D unclear. CDR3 sequence reads: CASSGPKGNEQFF. Here the CDR3 DNA reads TGTGCCAGCAGCGGACCCAAGGGTAATGAGCAGTTCTTC.